Below are 8 T cell receptor beta chains sequenced from a single sample in a study of technical replicates of blood from a handful of donors. The data were produced by immunoSEQ multiplex PCR, yet TCRdb's version contains in-frame clones alone and is incomplete. The data contain about 76,000 clones, roughly 94% of them singletons. Input material: T cells isolated from PBMCs. All receptors come from a human donor in good health.

The V call is TRBV27, the J call TRBJ2-7; TRBD1 is a possible D gene (5 bases). The CDR3 length is 12 residues. Between the trimmed V and J ends, which lost 5 bases and 3 bases, there was a span of 8 bases. Germline CDR1 reads MNHEY; CDR2 reads SMNVEV (reference sequence). Here the CDR3 reads CASSQGFYEQYF. CDR3 in DNA: TGTGCCAGCAGTCAGGGATTCTACGAGCAGTACTTC.

The CDR3 bases are TGTGCCAGCTCACCGGGACTAGTCTCCGAGCAGTACTTC. It translates to CASSPGLVSEQYF. V gene TRBV18 combines with J gene TRBJ2-7; 8 bases fit TRBD2. Germline CDR1 is KGHSH and CDR2 is LQKENI. The V and J ends lost 3 bases and 6 bases, in that order; junction bases with no gene match: 4. The CDR3 contains 13 residues.

This clone was detected once. The chain carries TRBV28 and TRBJ2-1, with TRBD2 matching 7 bases. J was trimmed by 6 bases and V by 5 bases; bases with no gene match: 7. The germline V gene has CDR1 MDHEN and CDR2 SYDVKM. The CDR3 is made up of 14 amino acids. The CDR3 here is CASSLSGPPNEQFF. The CDR3 DNA reads TGTGCCAGCAGTCTTAGCGGGCCACCCAATGAGCAGTTCTTC. Full variable domain (missing parts from reference TRBV28 and TRBJ2-1): DVKVTQSSRYLVKRTGEKVFLECVQDMDHENMFWYRQDPGLGLRLIYFSYDVKMKEKGDIPEGYSVSREKKERFSLILESASTNQTSMYLCASSLSGPPNEQFFGPGTRLTVL.

The V gene is TRBV6-1, the J gene TRBJ1-5, with a weak D call TRBD1 (6 bases). Germline CDR1 MNHNS, CDR2 SASEGT. The V end lost 1 base, the J end lost 7 bases, and 17 bases lay between the germline ends. The length of the CDR3 is 16 residues. CDR3 sequence: CASSEVGGGAGQPQHF. CDR3 nucleotide sequence: TGTGCCAGCAGTGAAGTGGGGGGGGGCGCGGGACAGCCCCAGCATTTT.

The chain recombines TRBV4-3 with TRBJ2-3, with 7 bases fitting TRBD2. This CDR3 region has 16 residues. Germline loops: CDR1 LGHNA, CDR2 YSLEER. V lost 4 bases to trimming and J lost 6 bases; unmatched junction nucleotides: 13. The DNA of the CDR3 is TGCGCCAGCAGCCCCAGCCAGCGGGACGGGCTGGATACGCAGTATTTT. This codes for CASSPSQRDGLDTQYF.

In DNA, the CDR3 is TGTGCCAGCAGCTTTCCGGGACTACCCCAAGAGACCCAGTACTTC. Residues: CASSFPGLPQETQYF. This rearrangement joins TRBV11-3 to TRBJ2-5, with 7 bases aligning to TRBD2. The CDR3 is 15 residues long. Germline-derived CDR1 and CDR2 are SGHNT and YENEEA. Trimming removed 3 bases from V and 1 base from J; junction bases left unmatched: 5.

This chain connects TRBV5-1 to TRBJ2-7; 11 bases agree with TRBD1. Trimming cost V 0 bases and J 1 base; bases outside gene matches: 12. The germline V gene encodes CDR1 SGHRS and CDR2 YFSETQ. This CDR3 spans 19 amino acids. The CDR3 loop is CASSLEGQGVLIGSYEQYF. The CDR3, as DNA: TGCGCCAGCAGCTTGGAGGGACAGGGGGTCCTCATCGGTTCCTACGAGCAGTACTTC.

The rearrangement joins TRBV6-1 to TRBJ2-7, with 12 bases aligning to TRBD2. CDR1 is MNHNS, CDR2 SASEGT, per germline. V was clipped by 4 bases and J by 7 bases; unmatched bases: 11. This CDR3 contains 16 residues. The DNA for the CDR3 is TGTGCCAGCAGTGGGGGACTAGCGGGCCCCAACGGGGAGCAGTACTTC. This encodes CASSGGLAGPNGEQYF.